This passage covers 9 T cell receptor beta chains from one sample sequenced in a study of blood T cell repertoires in COVID-19. The data were produced by immunoSEQ multiplex PCR, yet TCRdb's version contains in-frame clones alone and is incomplete. The sample comprises a few hundred thousand clones, around four fifths of which are singletons, and 5% to 6% rests with the top ten. Sequenced: PBMCs or T cells enriched from blood (not recorded which). The receptors originated from a woman aged 45-65 years who had recovered from COVID-19.

The chain is built from TRBV5-1 and TRBJ1-3, with a possible D match to TRBD1 (5 bases). The CDR3 loop spans 16 amino acids. V shed 2 bases and J shed 0 bases, with 12 bases lying between them. The V gene's germline CDR1 is SGHRS and CDR2 YFSETQ. CDR3 sequence reads: CASSFGGLSSGNTIYF. In DNA, the CDR3 is TGCGCCAGCAGCTTTGGGGGGTTGAGCTCTGGAAACACCATATATTTT.

The chain recombines TRBV9 with TRBJ2-4; 9 bases map to TRBD1. CDR1 is SGDLS, CDR2 YYNGEE, per germline. V dropped 3 bases and J dropped 6; count of bases not matched to a gene: 4. The CDR3 consists of 14 residues. CDR3 nucleotide sequence: TGTGCCAGCAGCGGACAGGGACAGGGAAACATTCAGTACTTC. It codes for CASSGQGQGNIQYF.

This clone was picked up one time. This chain connects TRBV30 to TRBJ1-1; maybe TRBD1 (5 bases). Trimming took off 2 bases at V and 6 bases at J, with 16 bases between the two ends. Germline CDR1 and CDR2: GTSNPN and SVGIG (reference sequence). This CDR3 comprises 14 residues. The CDR3 region is CAWSLGRGGAEAFF. The CDR3 nucleotides are TGTGCCTGGAGTCTGGGTCGGGGCGGGGCTGAAGCTTTCTTT.

The chain carries TRBV7-2 and TRBJ1-2; D is uncertain. The CDR3 consists of 13 residues. In germline, CDR1 is SGHTA, CDR2 FQGNSA. Trimming removed 5 bases from V and 3 bases from J, with 10 bases in between. The CDR3 here is CASSPATHYGYTF. DNA of the CDR3: TGTGCCAGCAGCCCCGCTACCCACTATGGCTACACCTTC.

This chain uses TRBV27 with TRBJ2-2; the match to TRBD2 covers 9 bases. This CDR3 is built from 14 residues. Germline V gene data show CDR1 as MNHEY and CDR2 as SMNVEV (reference sequence). J was trimmed by 7 bases and V by 2 bases; bases with no gene match: 2. The CDR3 sequence is CASSLGTSIGELFF. DNA of the CDR3: TGTGCCAGCAGTTTAGGGACTAGCATCGGGGAGCTGTTTTTT.

This clone was seen a handful of times. The genes are TRBV7-9 and TRBJ2-5; TRBD2 matches 11 bases. V was pared by 5 bases and J by 3 bases, with 17 bases of the junction left unmatched. The CDR3 loop spans 19 amino acids. CDR1 is SEHNR and CDR2 is FQNEAQ in the germline V gene (reference sequence). This CDR3 reads CASSPGLAGGASGKETQYF. The CDR3 DNA is TGTGCCAGCAGCCCCGGGCTAGCGGGGGGTGCGTCCGGCAAAGAGACCCAGTACTTC.

This clone was detected only a few times. The chain links TRBV7-9 to TRBJ2-1; unclear D gene. The CDR3 is 14 amino acids. CDR1 and CDR2 (germline): SEHNR, FQNEAQ (reference sequence). With 1 base removed from V and 4 bases from J, the gap between germline ends came to 8 bases. CDR3: CASSLEAVYNEQFF. The DNA of the CDR3 is TGTGCCAGCAGCTTAGAGGCGGTATACAATGAGCAGTTCTTC.

V is TRBV11-3 and J is TRBJ1-2; 9 bases align to TRBD1. V was pared by 5 bases and J by 6 bases, with 10 bases of the junction left unmatched. The germline V gene has CDR1 SGHNT and CDR2 YENEEA. The CDR3 is 15 residues long. The CDR3 loop reads CASSVTGGGFDGYTF. CDR3 nucleotide sequence: TGTGCCAGCAGCGTAACAGGGGGCGGGTTCGATGGCTACACCTTC.

The chain uses TRBV9 and TRBJ1-2; 10 nucleotides align to TRBD1. The CDR3 contains 17 residues. Trimming took 3 bases from V and 4 from J; bases not matched to a gene: 12. Germline V CDR1 and CDR2: SGDLS, YYNGEE. In DNA form, the CDR3 reads TGTGCCAGCAGCGCCCTTGGGGTGGACAGGGGGATCTATGGCTACACCTTC. Protein product: CASSALGVDRGIYGYTF.